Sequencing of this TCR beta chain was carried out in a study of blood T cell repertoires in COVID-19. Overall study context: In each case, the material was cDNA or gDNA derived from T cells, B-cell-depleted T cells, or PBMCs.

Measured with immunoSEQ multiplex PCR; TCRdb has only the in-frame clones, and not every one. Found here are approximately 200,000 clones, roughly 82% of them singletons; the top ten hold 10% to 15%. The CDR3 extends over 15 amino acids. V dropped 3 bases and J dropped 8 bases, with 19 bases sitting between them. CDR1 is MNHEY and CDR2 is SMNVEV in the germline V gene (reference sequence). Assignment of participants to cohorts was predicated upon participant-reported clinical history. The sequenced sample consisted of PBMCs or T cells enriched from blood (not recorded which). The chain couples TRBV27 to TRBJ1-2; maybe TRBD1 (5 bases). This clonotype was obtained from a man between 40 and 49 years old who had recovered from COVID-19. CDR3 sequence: CASSFSGTHPRGYTF. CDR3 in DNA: TGTGCCAGCAGTTTTTCAGGGACTCACCCGAGGGGCTACACCTTC.